This TCR beta chain was retrieved from a study of blood T cell repertoires in COVID-19. Germline CDR1 KGHSH, CDR2 LQKENI. V lost 0 bases to trimming and J lost 3 bases, with 9 bases between them. The CDR3 loop spans 14 amino acids. TCRdb's copy holds only in-frame clones and misses some; the assay was immunoSEQ multiplex PCR. The sample carries 80,000 to 100,000 clones, over 70% recorded once. This receptor was obtained from a man between 60 and 75 years old with acute or convalescent COVID-19. The V gene is TRBV18, the J gene TRBJ2-7; TRBD1 might be the D (6 bases). The sample taken for sequencing was peripheral blood. As DNA, the CDR3 is TGTGCCAGCTCACCACCCCCAGGGGTCTACGAGCAGTACTTC. Protein product: CASSPPPGVYEQYF. The full variable domain, rest sourced from reference TRBV18 and TRBJ2-7, is NAGVMQNPRHLVRRRGQEARLRCSPMKGHSHVYWYRQLPEEGLKFMVYLQKENIIDESGMPKERFSAEFPKEGPSILRIQQVVRGDSAAYFCASSPPPGVYEQYFGPGTRLTVT.